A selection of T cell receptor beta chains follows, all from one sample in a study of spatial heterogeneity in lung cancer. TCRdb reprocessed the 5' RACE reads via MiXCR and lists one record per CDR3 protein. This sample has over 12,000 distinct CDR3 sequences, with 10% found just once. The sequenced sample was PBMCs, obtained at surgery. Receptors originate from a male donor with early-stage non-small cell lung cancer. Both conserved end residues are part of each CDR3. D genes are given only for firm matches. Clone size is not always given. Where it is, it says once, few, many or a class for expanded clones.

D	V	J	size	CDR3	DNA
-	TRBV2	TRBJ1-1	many	CASSGRDPYSGAFF	TGTGCCAGCAGTGGCCGGGACCCCTATAGCGGGGCTTTCTTT
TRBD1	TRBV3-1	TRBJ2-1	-	CASSRQGWEQFF	TGTGCCAGCAGCCGACAGGGTTGGGAGCAGTTCTTC
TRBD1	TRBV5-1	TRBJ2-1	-	CASSPGTGINEQFF	TGCGCCAGCAGCCCCGGGACAGGGATAAATGAGCAGTTCTTC
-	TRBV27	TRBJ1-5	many	CASSFEGGNQPQHF	TGTGCCAGCAGTTTCGAAGGGGGCAATCAGCCCCAGCATTTT
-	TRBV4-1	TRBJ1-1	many	CASSRGLGTEAFF	TGCGCCAGCAGCCGGGGTTTGGGGACTGAAGCTTTCTTT
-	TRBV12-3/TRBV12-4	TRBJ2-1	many	CASSILAEKQFF	TGTGCCAGCAGCATACTAGCAGAAAAGCAGTTCTTC
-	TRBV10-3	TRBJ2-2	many	CAIRAGRNTGELFF	TGTGCCATCAGGGCTGGTCGTAACACCGGGGAGCTGTTTTTT
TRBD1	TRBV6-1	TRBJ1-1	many	CASSLTGFGTEAFF	TGTGCCAGCAGTCTGACAGGGTTTGGCACTGAAGCTTTCTTT
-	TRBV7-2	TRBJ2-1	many	CASSPNPLGLSSYNEQFF	TGTGCCAGCAGCCCGAACCCCCTTGGGTTAAGCTCCTACAATGAGCAGTTCTTC
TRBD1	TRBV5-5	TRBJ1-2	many	CASSHTGTDYGYTF	TGTGCCAGCAGCCATACGGGGACAGACTATGGCTACACCTTC
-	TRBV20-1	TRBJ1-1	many	CSAREHGMNTEAFF	TGCAGTGCTAGGGAACACGGGATGAACACTGAAGCTTTCTTT